These 7 T cell receptor beta chains came from one sample sequenced in a study of T cell repertoires in cytomegalovirus infection. What these receptors recognize is not known. TCRdb reanalysed the reads using MiXCR and keeps one entry per CDR3 protein. The sample lists fewer than 650,000 distinct CDR3 sequences, almost 40% seen once, with around 50% in the top ten. The specimen was cultured PBMCs, collected from culture after CMV antigen stimulation. These receptors came from a human donor in good health (CMV status not recorded). Some clones in this sample may be carry-over from other donors' samples.

The chain uses TRBV5-6 and TRBJ1-4; no firm D call. The ends were cut back, 5 bases at V and 7 bases at J, with 21 bases in the middle. The germline gives CDR1 SGHDT, CDR2 YYEEEE. CDR3 length: 16 residues. This CDR3 reads CASSHLALNYGEKLFF. DNA for the CDR3: TGTGCCAGCAGTCACTTGGCCCTCAACTATGGTGAAAAACTGTTTTTT.

In this sample, this clonotype turned up a few times. The J gene is TRBJ1-2, the V gene TRBV2; D gene unclear. The CDR3 covers 13 residues. The V end was cut by 3 bases, the J end by 0 bases, with 5 bases between. Looked up from germline, CDR1 is SNHLY and CDR2 is FYNNEI. This CDR3 reads CASSDLPNYGYTF. For the CDR3, the DNA is TGTGCCAGCAGTGACCTACCTAACTATGGCTACACCTTC. Supplemented by reference TRBV2 and TRBJ1-2, the full variable domain reads EPEVTQTPSHQVTQMGQEVILRCVPISNHLYFYWYRQILGQKVEFLVSFYNNEISEKSEIFDDQFSVERPDGSNFTLKIRSTKLEDSAMYFCASSDLPNYGYTFGSGTRLTVV.

The CDR3 sequence: CAITEDRGNTEAFF. CDR3 DNA sequence: TGTGCCATCACCGAGGACAGGGGAAACACTGAAGCTTTCTTT. The chain has TRBV10-3 and TRBJ1-1; 9 bases line up with TRBD1. The V and J ends lost 7 bases and 2 bases, in that order; junction bases with no gene match: 5. From germline, CDR1 is ENHRY and CDR2 SYGVKD. The CDR3 runs 14 residues.

The CDR3, as DNA: TGTGCCAGCAGCCGAAAGCGGGGGGCCCTGGAGACCCAGTACTTC. Encoded protein: CASSRKRGALETQYF. The chain links TRBV7-6 to TRBJ2-5, with 9 positions matching TRBD2. The length of the CDR3 is 15 residues. After removal of 5 bases from V and 5 bases from J, the junction contained 9 bases not matched to a gene. Germline V lookup: CDR1 SGHVS, CDR2 FNYEAQ.

The chain uses TRBV20-1 and TRBJ1-5, with 7 bases that match TRBD1. The CDR3 has 13 residues. With V trimmed by 6 bases and J by 5 bases, 7 bases remained unmatched. Germline V gene data show CDR1 as DFQATT and CDR2 as SNEGSKA (reference sequence). The DNA for the CDR3 is TGCAGTGCCCGTGACAGGGACTATCAGCCCCAGCATTTT. Protein product: CSARDRDYQPQHF.

CDR3 coding DNA: TGTGCCAGTAGTATAACCAGTACAGGGGACAAGGACACTGAAGCTTTCTTT. Its translation: CASSITSTGDKDTEAFF. This chain connects TRBV19 to TRBJ1-1, with TRBD1 matching over 7 bases. CDR1 LNHDA and CDR2 SQIVND come from the germline V gene (reference sequence). J was trimmed by 3 bases and V by 2 bases; bases with no gene match: 12. The CDR3 spans 17 residues. Together with reference TRBV19 and TRBJ1-1, the CDR3 gives the full variable domain: DGGITQSPKYLFRKEGQNVTLSCEQNLNHDAMYWYRQDPGQGLRLIYYSQIVNDFQKGDIAEGYSVSREKKESFPLTVTSAQKNPTAFYLCASSITSTGDKDTEAFFGQGTRLTVV.

This chain uses TRBV7-2 with TRBJ2-3; D is uncertain. This CDR3 has 12 residues. V was clipped by 5 bases and J by 4 bases, with 7 bases between them. The germline gives CDR1 SGHTA, CDR2 FQGNSA. DNA for the CDR3: TGTGCCAGCAGCCGGGCGGCAGATACGCAGTATTTT. Protein product: CASSRAADTQYF.